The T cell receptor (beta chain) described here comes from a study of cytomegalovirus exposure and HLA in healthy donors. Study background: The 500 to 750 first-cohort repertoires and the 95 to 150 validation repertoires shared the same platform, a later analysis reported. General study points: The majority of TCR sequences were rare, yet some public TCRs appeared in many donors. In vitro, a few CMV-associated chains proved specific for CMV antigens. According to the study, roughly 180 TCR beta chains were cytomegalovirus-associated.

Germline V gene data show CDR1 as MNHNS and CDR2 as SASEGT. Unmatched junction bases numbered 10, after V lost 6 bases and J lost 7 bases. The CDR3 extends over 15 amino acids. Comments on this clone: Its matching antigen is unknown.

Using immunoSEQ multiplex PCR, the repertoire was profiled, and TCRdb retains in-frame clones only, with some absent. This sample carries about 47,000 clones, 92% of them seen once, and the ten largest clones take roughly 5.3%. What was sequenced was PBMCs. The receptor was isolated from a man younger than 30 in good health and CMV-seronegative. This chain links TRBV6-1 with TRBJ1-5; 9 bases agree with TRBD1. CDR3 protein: CASSLTGGLGQPQHF. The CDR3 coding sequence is TGTGCCAGCAGCCTGACAGGGGGGTTAGGACAGCCCCAGCATTTT.